This TCR beta chain is drawn from a study of esophageal squamous cell carcinoma under preoperative chemotherapy. For the study at large: Both tumor-infiltrating lymphocytes and peripheral blood T cells were profiled.

Time point in this sample: before preoperative PTX-NDP chemotherapy. Paclitaxel-nedaplatin chemotherapy was given to patients ahead of their surgery. This clonotype was observed a single time. What it recognizes is unknown. Each CDR3 protein is one row after TCRdb ran MiXCR on the PCR reads. The profile covers approximately 15,000 distinct CDR3 sequences, with less than 65% appearing a single time and roughly 50% taken by the ten largest. The V and J ends lost 1 base and 10 bases respectively, with 14 bases between them. This CDR3 contains 14 residues. Germline lookup yields CDR1 MNHNS and CDR2 SASEGT. General study points: Post-treatment tumor-infiltrating lymphocytes appeared partly derived from peripheral T cells migrating into the tumor. After paclitaxel-nedaplatin, abundant clones were more likely to contract than amplify.

This specimen was taken from a patient given preoperative chemotherapy. This rearrangement joins TRBV6-1 to TRBJ2-1; the D gene is possibly TRBD1 (6 bases). This TCR was sampled from a human donor with esophageal squamous cell carcinoma. The donor label of this sample is uncertain. The CDR3 protein is CASSEVNRAYEQFF. In DNA, the CDR3 is TGTGCCAGCAGTGAAGTCAACAGGGCCTACGAGCAGTTCTTC.